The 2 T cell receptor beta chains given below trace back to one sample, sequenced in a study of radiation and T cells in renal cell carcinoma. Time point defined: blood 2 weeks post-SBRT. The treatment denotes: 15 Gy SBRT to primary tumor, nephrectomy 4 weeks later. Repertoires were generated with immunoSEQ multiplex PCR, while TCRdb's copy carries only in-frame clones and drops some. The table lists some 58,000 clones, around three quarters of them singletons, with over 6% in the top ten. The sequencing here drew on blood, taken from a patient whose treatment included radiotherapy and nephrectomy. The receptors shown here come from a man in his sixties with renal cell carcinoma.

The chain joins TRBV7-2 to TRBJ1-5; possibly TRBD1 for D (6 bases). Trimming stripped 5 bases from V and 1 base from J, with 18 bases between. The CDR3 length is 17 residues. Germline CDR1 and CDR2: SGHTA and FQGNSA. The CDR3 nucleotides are TGTGCCAGCAGCCTCAACAGGGTATTAAGCAGCAATCAGCCCCAGCATTTT. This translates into CASSLNRVLSSNQPQHF.

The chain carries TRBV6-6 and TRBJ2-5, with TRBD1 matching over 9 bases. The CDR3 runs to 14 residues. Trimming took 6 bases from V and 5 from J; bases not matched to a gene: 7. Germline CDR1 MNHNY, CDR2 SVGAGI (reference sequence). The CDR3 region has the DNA TGTGCCAGCAGCGTACAGGGGGCCGGGGAGACCCAGTACTTC. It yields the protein CASSVQGAGETQYF.